The clone carrying this T cell receptor beta chain came up a few times. The authors prepared the TCRbeta library with unique molecular identifiers. Each CDR3 protein gets one entry after TCRdb re-called the PCR reads with MiXCR. The sample contains about 340,000 distinct CDR3 sequences, approximately 10% of which appear only once. This sample was taken from a study of T-cell reconstitution after alpha-beta-depleted transplantation in children. Germline V CDR1 and CDR2: SQVTM, ANQGSEA. The length of the CDR3 is 12 residues. Trimming removed 4 bases at V and 8 bases at J, with 14 bases between. The receptor was isolated from a human donor who donated a stem cell graft to a child with acute lymphoblastic leukemia. The chain has TRBV29-1 and TRBJ1-2; D not resolved. Source: PBMCs from the stem cell graft donor, taken from the stem cell graft. DNA of the CDR3: TGCAGCGTTGTTGGATGGGGTAGGGGCTACACCTTC. It codes for CSVVGWGRGYTF.